Given below is one TCR beta chain in context. Its antigen is unknown. The data derive from a study of blood T cells in healthy people across ages. General study findings and limits: Both higher diversity and more naive CD4+ cells marked long-lived donors when set against aged donors. Those diversity estimates obtained from one million T cells were thought to be underestimates.

Combining a sample-barcoded 5' primer with a J-beta primer mix, a second PCR ran for roughly 6 to 12 cycles. MiXCR, run by TCRdb on the 5' RACE reads, gives a single entry per CDR3 protein. The sample holds 1.5 million to 1.9 million distinct CDR3 sequences, 35% to 45% seen once. Per the germline V gene, CDR1 is SSHAT and CDR2 is FNYEAQ (reference sequence). The CDR3 loop spans 15 amino acids. V and J are TRBV7-7 and TRBJ2-1; the match to TRBD1 covers 9 bases. The receptor was isolated from a woman under 30 in good health. The specimen sequenced was blood. This CDR3 reads CASAGGTGPYNEQFF. The CDR3 nucleotides are TGTGCTAGCGCTGGGGGGACAGGGCCTTACAATGAGCAGTTCTTC.